This T cell receptor beta chain was retrieved from a study of blood T cell repertoires in COVID-19. This CDR3 has 15 residues. Germline CDR1 reads MDHEN; CDR2 reads SYDVKM. J gave up 4 bases and V 7 bases, and 13 bases lay outside the gene matches. Data came from immunoSEQ multiplex PCR; TCRdb stores just in-frame clones and leaves some out. The table records 150,000 to 200,000 clones, around 90% of them present only once. The J gene is TRBJ2-7, the V gene TRBV28, with TRBD2 matching 7 bases. This TCR was sampled from a human donor in a cohort sampled during active COVID-19. Sequencing was performed on peripheral blood. The CDR3 spells CASTTTSAHDYEQYF. In DNA form, the CDR3 reads TGTGCCAGCACCACCACTAGCGCGCATGATTACGAGCAGTACTTC.